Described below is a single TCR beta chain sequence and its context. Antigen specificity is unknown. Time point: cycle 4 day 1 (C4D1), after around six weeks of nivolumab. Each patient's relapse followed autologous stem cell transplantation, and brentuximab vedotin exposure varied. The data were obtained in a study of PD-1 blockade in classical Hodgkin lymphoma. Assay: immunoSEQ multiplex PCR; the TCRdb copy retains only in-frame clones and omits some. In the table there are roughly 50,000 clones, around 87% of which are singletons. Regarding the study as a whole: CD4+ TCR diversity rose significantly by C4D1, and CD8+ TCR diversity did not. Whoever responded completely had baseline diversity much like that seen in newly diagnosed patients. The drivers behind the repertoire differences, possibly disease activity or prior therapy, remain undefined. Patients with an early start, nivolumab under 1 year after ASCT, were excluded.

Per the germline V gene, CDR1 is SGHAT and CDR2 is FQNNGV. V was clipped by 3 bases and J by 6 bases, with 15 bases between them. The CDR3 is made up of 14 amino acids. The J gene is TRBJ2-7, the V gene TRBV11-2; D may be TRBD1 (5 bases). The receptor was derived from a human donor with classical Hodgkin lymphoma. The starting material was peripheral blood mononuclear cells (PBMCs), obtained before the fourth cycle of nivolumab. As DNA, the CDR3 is TGTGCCAGCAGCTTCCCCCAGTGGGGCCGCGAGCAGTACTTC. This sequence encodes CASSFPQWGREQYF.